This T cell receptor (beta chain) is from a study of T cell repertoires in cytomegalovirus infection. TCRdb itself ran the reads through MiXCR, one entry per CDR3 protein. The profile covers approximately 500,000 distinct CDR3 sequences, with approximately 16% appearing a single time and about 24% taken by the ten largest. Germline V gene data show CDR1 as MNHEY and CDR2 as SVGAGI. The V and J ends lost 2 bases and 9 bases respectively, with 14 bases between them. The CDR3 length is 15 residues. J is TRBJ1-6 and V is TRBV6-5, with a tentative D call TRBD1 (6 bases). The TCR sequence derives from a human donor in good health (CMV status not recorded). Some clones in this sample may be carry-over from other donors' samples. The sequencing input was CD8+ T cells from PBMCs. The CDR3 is CASSYGGGNGSPLHF. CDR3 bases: TGTGCCAGCAGTTACGGAGGGGGAAATGGTTCACCCCTCCACTTT.